The present T cell receptor beta chain was sequenced within a study of blood T cell repertoires in COVID-19. CDR3 length: 12 residues. Germline CDR1 reads KGHSH; CDR2 reads LQKENI. After removal of 3 bases from V and 8 bases from J, the junction contained 3 bases not matched to a gene. The repertoire was sequenced with immunoSEQ multiplex PCR; TCRdb's copy has only in-frame clones and lacks some. This table holds some 16,000 clones, 80% to 90% found once. V gene TRBV18 combines with J gene TRBJ1-1; 7 bases match TRBD1. The specimen sequenced was peripheral blood. The TCR sequence derives from a man aged 70 or older in a cohort sampled during active COVID-19. Here the CDR3 DNA reads TGTGCCAGCTCACCCGGGACAGAAGAAGCTTTCTTT. Encoded protein: CASSPGTEEAFF.